These 10 T cell receptor beta chains came from one sample sequenced in a study of Graves' ophthalmopathy and Graves' hyperthyroidism. The study amplified TCR beta CDR3 regions using RNA transcripts. HTBI primers served in a first-round RT-PCR, which a second-round multiplex PCR followed. MiXCR, run by TCRdb on the multiplex PCR reads, gives a single entry per CDR3 protein. The sample holds approximately 160,000 distinct CDR3 sequences; about two fifths are singletons and the top ten take around 8.9%. The sequenced sample consisted of peripheral blood. These receptors all stem from a man under 40 with Graves' ophthalmopathy.

This chain links TRBV12-3 or TRBV12-4 with TRBJ1-5; no clear D gene. This CDR3 is 14 amino acids long. V was trimmed by 3 bases and J by 2 bases, leaving 8 bases between them. CDR3 bases: TGTGCCAGCAGTTTTACCGGGCGCAATCAGCCCCAGCATTTT. It translates to CASSFTGRNQPQHF.

This clonotype was picked up many times. The J gene is TRBJ2-2, the V gene TRBV5-1, with D perhaps given as TRBD1 or TRBD2 (6 bases each). Per the germline V gene, CDR1 is SGHRS and CDR2 is YFSETQ. V dropped 6 bases and J dropped 0 bases, with 15 bases sitting between them. This CDR3 has 16 amino acids. CDR3 protein: CASTPRGATNTGELFF. The CDR3 DNA reads TGCGCCAGCACCCCGAGGGGGGCGACGAACACCGGGGAGCTGTTTTTT.

The table lists this clonotype with many counts. The chain carries TRBV5-4 and TRBJ2-6; D is unresolved. CDR1 and CDR2 from the germline V gene are SGHNT and YYREEE (reference sequence). This CDR3 has 17 amino acids. The V end lost 1 base, the J end lost 1 base, and 12 bases lay between the germline ends. CDR3 nucleotides: TGTGCCAGCAGCTTGTGGCAGCTTGGTTCTGGGGCCAACGTCCTGACTTTC. As protein: CASSLWQLGSGANVLTF. Complete variable domain (other parts from reference TRBV5-4 and TRBJ2-6): ETGVTQSPTHLIKTRGQQVTLRCSSQSGHNTVSWYQQALGQGPQFIFQYYREEENGRGNFPPRFSGLQFPNYSSELNVNALELDDSALYLCASSLWQLGSGANVLTFGAGSRLTVL.

This clonotype was counted a few times. The chain employs TRBV6-2 or TRBV6-3 and TRBJ1-2; no clear D. CDR3 size: 15 residues. Trimming removed 1 base from V and 0 bases from J, with 9 bases in between. Germline assignment: CDR1 MNHEY and CDR2 SVGEGT. CDR3 nucleotide sequence: TGTGCCAGCAGTTACTTTTACGGGACTAACTATGGCTACACCTTC. Encoded protein: CASSYFYGTNYGYTF.

This clonotype was counted at least ten times. The rearrangement uses TRBV28 and TRBJ2-7; D is possibly TRBD1 or TRBD2 (5 bases each). Between the trimmed V and J ends, which lost 6 bases and 0 bases, there was a span of 27 bases. The CDR3 covers 19 residues. Germline assignment: CDR1 MDHEN and CDR2 SYDVKM. Written as DNA, the CDR3 is TGTGCCAGCAGCTTGGGGACCGCGCCTGTCCGTATGAGCTCCTACGAGCAGTACTTC. This encodes CASSLGTAPVRMSSYEQYF.

This clonotype was seen many times. This chain joins TRBV2 and TRBJ1-2, with 7 bases matching TRBD1. J lost 6 bases, V lost 9 bases, and 19 bases had no gene match. CDR1 SNHLY and CDR2 FYNNEI come from the germline V gene. The CDR3 is 16 amino acids. The CDR3 loop reads CASRWGTGVRTDGYTF. The DNA for the CDR3 is TGTGCCAGTAGGTGGGGAACAGGGGTAAGGACGGATGGCTACACCTTC.

The rearrangement joins TRBV10-3 to TRBJ2-7, with D perhaps TRBD2 (6 bases). The germline gives CDR1 ENHRY, CDR2 SYGVKD. V lost 10 bases and J lost 2, with 15 bases in between. The CDR3 length is 13 residues. Here the CDR3 reads CASSRDFAYEQYF. As DNA, the CDR3 is TGTGCCAGCAGCAGGGACTTTGCCTACGAGCAGTACTTC.

At least ten counts were recorded for this clonotype. The rearrangement joins TRBV30 to TRBJ2-2; 7 bases match TRBD2. With 0 bases clipped from V and 7 bases from J, the junction kept 2 bases outside the gene matches. Germline loops: CDR1 GTSNPN, CDR2 SVGIG (reference sequence). The CDR3 contains 13 residues. The chain's CDR3 is CAWSVGGVGELFF. CDR3 sequence (DNA): TGTGCCTGGAGTGTGGGGGGGGTCGGGGAGCTGTTTTTT. Based on the CDR3 plus reference TRBV30 and TRBJ2-2, the full variable domain is SQTIHQWPATLVQPVGSPLSLECTVEGTSNPNLYWYRQAAGRGLQLLFYSVGIGQISSEVPQNLSASRPQDRQFILSSKKLLLSDSGFYLCAWSVGGVGELFFGEGSRLTVL.

This clonotype was seen ten or more times. The V and J genes are TRBV19 and TRBJ2-7; 10 nucleotides agree with TRBD2. The CDR3 length is 15 residues. The V gene's germline CDR1 is LNHDA and CDR2 SQIVND (reference sequence). V dropped 7 bases and J dropped 4; count of bases not matched to a gene: 10. Here the CDR3 DNA reads TGTGCCAGTACCATTAGCGGGAGGCAGGTATACGAGCAGTACTTC. Its translation: CASTISGRQVYEQYF.

This clonotype was recorded a few times. The chain uses TRBV6-5 and TRBJ2-2; 11 bases agree with TRBD2. Germline-derived CDR1 and CDR2 are MNHEY and SVGAGI. The CDR3 sequence is 15 residues long. With 2 bases clipped from V and 4 bases from J, the junction kept 0 bases outside the gene matches. The CDR3 reads CASSYGTSGTGELFF. The CDR3 DNA sequence: TGTGCCAGCAGTTACGGGACTAGCGGCACCGGGGAGCTGTTTTTT.